This record looks at one TCR beta chain sequence and its context. Antigen specificity is unknown. Deletions cut 2 bases from V and 2 bases from J, with 16 bases between. This CDR3 spans 16 amino acids. The germline gives CDR1 LGHNT, CDR2 FRNRAP. These data originate in a study of T cell responses to AZD1222 COVID-19 vaccine. General study points: The donor group comprised mostly white British people and more females; the analysis possibly underestimated clonal diversity. Nearly half of spike-specific TCRs reportedly target unmutated variant regions.

Profiling relied on immunoSEQ multiplex PCR, and the TCRdb table lists in-frame clones only, not all of them. The sample lists 130,000 to 150,000 clones, 85% to 95% occurring once. The chain couples TRBV12-5 to TRBJ2-7; D is undetermined. Sequences were derived from peripheral blood, sampled on day 0 of AZD1222 vaccination. The TCR comes from an adult in good health. For the CDR3, the DNA is TGTGCTAGTGGTTTGTGGCAGCTGGGCACTCCCTACGAGCAGTACTTC. Amino acids: CASGLWQLGTPYEQYF.